These 28 T cell receptor beta chains originate from one sample sequenced in a study of CD8+ T cells in alopecia areata. Regarding treatment: oral pan-JAK inhibitor, 5-10 mg twice daily. cDNA reverse transcribed from extracted RNA served as the sequencing template. Assay: immunoSEQ multiplex PCR; the TCRdb copy retains only in-frame clones and omits some. Found here are about 210,000 clones, 50% to 60% of them singletons; the top ten hold 1.6%. Sequencing was performed on CD4+ T cells sorted from blood, taken at week 4, from a patient treated with tofacitinib. The receptor set was obtained from a human donor with alopecia areata.

This clone was counted a few times. The same CDR3 is also encoded by other DNA sequences in this sample. The chain couples TRBV15 to TRBJ2-5; no definite D call. The length of the CDR3 is 15 residues. The ends were cut back, 0 bases at V and 1 base at J, with 9 bases in the middle. Germline CDR1 reads LNHNV; CDR2 reads YYDKDF (reference sequence). The CDR3, as DNA: TGTGCCACCAGCAGAGATCTCGCAGTCCAAGAGACCCAGTACTTC. This codes for CATSRDLAVQETQYF. Looking up the rest from reference TRBV15 and TRBJ2-5 gives the full variable domain: DAMVIQNPRYQVTQFGKPVTLSCSQTLNHNVMYWYQQKSSQAPKLLFHYYDKDFNNEADTPDNFQSRRPNTSFCFLDIRSPGLGDTAMYLCATSRDLAVQETQYFGPGTRLLVL.

This clone occurred once. The V gene is TRBV30, the J gene TRBJ2-2; D is perhaps TRBD1 (5 bases). V dropped 0 bases and J dropped 8 bases, with 10 bases sitting between them. CDR1 and CDR2 from the germline V gene are GTSNPN and SVGIG (reference sequence). This CDR3 has 13 residues. The CDR3 coding sequence is TGTGCCTGGAGTGTAAGGGGCTTTGGGGAGCTGTTTTTT. Encoded protein: CAWSVRGFGELFF.

For the CDR3, the DNA is TGTGCCAGCAGTGAAGCGTTGGGGGGTATGGTCTACGAGCAGTACTTC. It translates to CASSEALGGMVYEQYF. The chain couples TRBV2 to TRBJ2-7, with D possibly being TRBD2 (6 bases). The germline CDR1 and CDR2 sequences are SNHLY and FYNNEI. Trimming took off 0 bases at V and 3 bases at J, with 15 bases between the two ends. The CDR3 is 16 residues long.

The CDR3 nucleotides read TGTGCCAGCAGTGGTCGGTGGGGCTACACCTTC. The encoded protein is CASSGRWGYTF. J is TRBJ1-2 and V is TRBV2; the D is unclear. V gave up 4 bases and J gave up 8 bases, with 8 bases separating them. The germline V gene has CDR1 SNHLY and CDR2 FYNNEI. CDR3 length: 11 residues.

This clone was observed a handful of times. The CDR3 protein is CASSSGSMNTEAFF. CDR3 sequence (DNA): TGTGCCAGCAGCTCAGGGAGTATGAACACTGAAGCTTTCTTT. The genes are TRBV7-9 and TRBJ1-1; D might be TRBD1 (5 bases). Germline-derived CDR1 and CDR2 are SEHNR and FQNEAQ (reference sequence). V dropped 4 bases and J dropped 0 bases, with 9 bases sitting between them. This CDR3 has 14 amino acids. Based on the CDR3 plus reference TRBV7-9 and TRBJ1-1, the full variable domain is DTGVSQNPRHKITKRGQNVTFRCDPISEHNRLYWYRQTLGQGPEFLTYFQNEAQLEKSRLLSDRFSAERPKGSFSTLEIQRTEQGDSAMYLCASSSGSMNTEAFFGQGTRLTVV.

This chain uses TRBV5-1 with TRBJ2-5, with D possibly matching TRBD1 (6 bases). CDR3 length: 15 residues. V lost 3 bases and J 3 bases, leaving 15 bases between the germline ends. Germline V gene lookup returns CDR1 SGHRS and CDR2 YFSETQ. CDR3 in amino acids: CASSSDRTEKETQYF. The CDR3, as DNA: TGCGCCAGCAGCTCCGACCGGACAGAGAAAGAGACCCAGTACTTC.

The genes are TRBV11-2 and TRBJ1-6, with D possibly matching TRBD1 (6 bases). V lost 5 bases, J lost 8 bases, and 16 bases lay in between. The CDR3 extends over 15 amino acids. Per the germline V gene, CDR1 is SGHAT and CDR2 is FQNNGV. DNA for the CDR3: TGTGCCAGCAGCGCAGTACAGGGAGTGGATTCACCCCTCCACTTT. Amino acid sequence: CASSAVQGVDSPLHF.

This clone has more than one count but fewer than ten. This chain links TRBV27 with TRBJ1-5, with a tentative D call TRBD1 (5 bases). The CDR3 has 15 residues. V lost 0 bases and J lost 5, with 11 bases in between. The germline CDR1 and CDR2 sequences are MNHEY and SMNVEV (reference sequence). In DNA form, the CDR3 reads TGTGCCAGCAGTTTATCGGCAGGGTCGGATCAGCCCCAGCATTTT. This encodes CASSLSAGSDQPQHF.

Only a few counts were recorded for this clone. J is TRBJ1-2 and V is TRBV23-1, with TRBD1 identical over 8 bases. TRBV23-1 is an ORF for which the function is uncertain. V was clipped by 2 bases and J by 1 base; unmatched bases: 9. The CDR3 totals 17 residues. The CDR3 protein is CASSQQGAGIINYGYTF. The CDR3 DNA sequence: TGCGCCAGCAGTCAACAGGGGGCGGGGATTATTAACTATGGCTACACCTTC.

The CDR3 region is CASSQKDEQYF. Here the CDR3 DNA reads TGTGCCAGCAGCCAGAAAGACGAGCAGTACTTC. V usage is TRBV7-9 and J usage is TRBJ2-7; D ambiguous. Germline CDR1 SEHNR, CDR2 FQNEAQ (reference sequence). The CDR3 has 11 amino acids. Trimming removed 5 bases at V and 5 bases at J, with 7 bases between.

This clone occurred a few times. V usage is TRBV2 and J usage is TRBJ2-7, with D perhaps TRBD1 or TRBD2 (5 bases each). V lost 10 bases and J 12 bases, leaving 19 bases between the germline ends. The V gene's germline CDR1 is SNHLY and CDR2 FYNNEI. The length of the CDR3 is 11 residues. The chain's CDR3 is CATRSGARGYF. The CDR3 DNA follows: TGTGCCACCAGGTCCGGGGCTCGGGGGTACTTC.

The J gene is TRBJ2-1, the V gene TRBV2; D remains unclear. Per germline, CDR1 SNHLY and CDR2 FYNNEI. V was pared by 2 bases and J by 6 bases, with 14 bases between. This CDR3 comprises 15 residues. CDR3 sequence: CASSEIGHDSNEQFF. The CDR3 DNA sequence: TGTGCCAGCAGTGAAATTGGGCACGATTCCAATGAGCAGTTCTTC.

The chain combines TRBV25-1 with TRBJ2-3, with D possibly being TRBD2 (5 bases). The CDR3 length is 14 residues. The germline V and J ends were trimmed by 11 bases and 4 bases, with 19 bases remaining between them. CDR1 MGHDK and CDR2 SYGVNS come from the germline V gene. CDR3 region: CAGVWETRADTQYF. CDR3 DNA: TGTGCCGGAGTCTGGGAGACCCGCGCAGATACGCAGTATTTT. The full variable domain, completed using reference TRBV25-1 and TRBJ2-3, is EADIYQTPRYLVIGTGKKITLECSQTMGHDKMYWYQQDPGMELHLIHYSYGVNSTEKGDLSSESTVSRIRTEHFPLTLESARPSHTSQYLCAGVWETRADTQYFGPGTRLTVL.

This chain uses TRBV7-2 with TRBJ1-2; no firm D call. The V and J ends lost 3 bases and 5 bases respectively, with 13 bases between them. This CDR3 has 14 amino acids. Looked up from germline, CDR1 is SGHTA and CDR2 is FQGNSA. CDR3 sequence: CASSFGSTDYGYTF. In nucleotides, the CDR3 is TGTGCCAGCAGCTTTGGTAGTACTGATTATGGCTACACCTTC.

V usage is TRBV25-1 and J usage is TRBJ2-5; the D gene could be TRBD1 or TRBD2 (5 bases each). Trimming removed 1 base from V and 5 bases from J, with 11 bases in between. Germline lookup yields CDR1 MGHDK and CDR2 SYGVNS. The length of the CDR3 is 14 residues. The CDR3 is CASSEFGDGETQYF. The CDR3 DNA reads as TGTGCCAGCAGTGAATTTGGGGACGGGGAGACCCAGTACTTC.

The chain carries TRBV25-1 and TRBJ1-4, with D tentatively TRBD1 (6 bases). This CDR3 is built from 14 residues. Germline CDR1 and CDR2: MGHDK and SYGVNS. Trimming shortened V by 4 bases and J by 7 bases, and 13 bases separated the two germline ends. Written as DNA, the CDR3 is TGTGCCAGCAGTGCACAGGGAGGTAGTGAAAAACTGTTTTTT. Translating gives CASSAQGGSEKLFF. The full variable domain, its missing parts supplied by reference TRBV25-1 and TRBJ1-4, is EADIYQTPRYLVIGTGKKITLECSQTMGHDKMYWYQQDPGMELHLIHYSYGVNSTEKGDLSSESTVSRIRTEHFPLTLESARPSHTSQYLCASSAQGGSEKLFFGSGTQLSVL.

The rearrangement uses TRBV5-1 and TRBJ2-5, with D hard to call. The CDR3 is made up of 14 amino acids. V was shortened by 0 bases and J by 1 base, with 7 bases between the two germline ends. CDR1 SGHRS and CDR2 YFSETQ come from the germline V gene. The CDR3 loop is CASSLAKVQETQYF. In DNA, the CDR3 is TGCGCCAGCAGCTTGGCCAAGGTCCAAGAGACCCAGTACTTC.

The V call is TRBV10-3, the J call TRBJ1-5, with a possible D match to TRBD1 (6 bases). V lost 2 bases to trimming and J lost 7 bases, with 12 bases between them. Germline CDR1 and CDR2: ENHRY and SYGVKD. The CDR3 is made up of 14 amino acids. The CDR3 is CAISEDRSGQPQHF. CDR3 in DNA: TGTGCCATCAGTGAGGACAGGTCGGGGCAGCCCCAGCATTTT.

The J gene is TRBJ2-3, the V gene TRBV18; 8 bases are shared with TRBD2. CDR1 and CDR2 (germline): KGHSH, LQKENI. With V trimmed by 3 bases and J by 3 bases, 5 bases remained unmatched. The CDR3 has 15 amino acids. CDR3 amino acids: CASSPLSSGTDTQYF. CDR3 DNA: TGTGCCAGCTCACCCTTGTCTAGCGGGACAGATACGCAGTATTTT. The variable domain in full, with the rest retrieved from reference TRBV18 and TRBJ2-3, is NAGVMQNPRHLVRRRGQEARLRCSPMKGHSHVYWYRQLPEEGLKFMVYLQKENIIDESGMPKERFSAEFPKEGPSILRIQQVVRGDSAAYFCASSPLSSGTDTQYFGPGTRLTVL.

As to this clone: The same CDR3 can be traced to other DNA sequences in this sample. Written as DNA, the CDR3 is TGCAGCGCAGGACAGAGCTCCTACGAGCAGTACTTC. As protein: CSAGQSSYEQYF. The rearrangement joins TRBV29-1 to TRBJ2-7; perhaps TRBD1 as D (6 bases). The CDR3 has 12 residues. Germline V lookup: CDR1 SQVTM, CDR2 ANQGSEA. V was trimmed by 7 bases and J by 0 bases, leaving 10 bases between them.

This clone was found many times. V is TRBV30 and J is TRBJ1-6; 8 nucleotides align to TRBD1. V lost 5 bases and J lost 8; bases outside the gene matches: 5. Germline V CDR1 and CDR2: GTSNPN, SVGIG (reference sequence). CDR3 length: 13 amino acids. CDR3 DNA: TGTGCCTGGGTAGACAGGGGAGATTCACCCCTCCACTTT. This translates into CAWVDRGDSPLHF. Full variable domain (rest looked up from reference TRBV30 and TRBJ1-6): SQTIHQWPATLVQPVGSPLSLECTVEGTSNPNLYWYRQAAGRGLQLLFYSVGIGQISSEVPQNLSASRPQDRQFILSSKKLLLSDSGFYLCAWVDRGDSPLHFGNGTRLTVT.

This clone was seen more than once but under ten times. This chain joins TRBV7-2 and TRBJ2-1, with TRBD2 identical over 10 bases. This CDR3 comprises 16 residues. CDR1 SGHTA and CDR2 FQGNSA come from the germline V gene. The V segment lost 1 base and the J segment 9 bases; nucleotides outside the gene matches: 9. The CDR3 coding sequence is TGTGCCAGCAGCTTAGTGGGGACTAGCGCCGGGGGTGAGCAGTTCTTC. Its translation is CASSLVGTSAGGEQFF. Using reference TRBV7-2 and TRBJ2-1 for the parts outside the CDR3, the full variable domain is GAGVSQSPSNKVTEKGKDVELRCDPISGHTALYWYRQSLGQGLEFLIYFQGNSAPDKSGLPSDRFSAERTGGSVSTLTIQRTQQEDSAVYLCASSLVGTSAGGEQFFGPGTRLTVL.

The chain links TRBV29-1 to TRBJ2-5, with D perhaps matching TRBD2 (6 bases). V was cut by 0 bases and J by 4 bases, with 12 bases left in between. CDR3 size: 14 residues. Germline CDR1 is SQVTM and CDR2 is ANQGSEA. Written as DNA, the CDR3 is TGCAGCGTTGAAGATCTTCGGCGGGGAGAGACCCAGTACTTC. As protein: CSVEDLRRGETQYF.

This clone was seen repeatedly, ten times or more. This chain joins TRBV4-3 and TRBJ2-7; tentative D call: TRBD2 (6 bases). Looked up from germline, CDR1 is LGHNA and CDR2 is YSLEER. This CDR3 is built from 16 residues. Trimming stripped 0 bases from V and 2 bases from J, with 14 bases between. The chain's CDR3 is CASSQDGGTNPYEQYF. The DNA of the CDR3 is TGCGCCAGCAGCCAAGACGGCGGGACGAATCCCTACGAGCAGTACTTC.

This clone was found a few times. The CDR3: CASSLLGHTNNEQFF. Here the CDR3 DNA reads TGTGCCAGCTCCCTCCTGGGACACACAAACAATGAGCAGTTCTTC. V and J are TRBV18 and TRBJ2-1; tentatively, D is TRBD1 (6 bases). CDR1 and CDR2 (germline): KGHSH, LQKENI. V lost 6 bases and J lost 5, with 17 bases in between. The length of the CDR3 is 15 residues. The entire variable domain, with the rest obtained from reference TRBV18 and TRBJ2-1, is as follows: NAGVMQNPRHLVRRRGQEARLRCSPMKGHSHVYWYRQLPEEGLKFMVYLQKENIIDESGMPKERFSAEFPKEGPSILRIQQVVRGDSAAYFCASSLLGHTNNEQFFGPGTRLTVL.

V usage is TRBV19 and J usage is TRBJ1-2; D possibly corresponds to TRBD1 (6 bases). Trimming shortened V by 7 bases and J by 6 bases, and 18 bases separated the two germline ends. CDR3 length: 14 amino acids. The germline V gene encodes CDR1 LNHDA and CDR2 SQIVND (reference sequence). In DNA, the CDR3 is TGTGCCAGTACTCGTAGGGGGAGGACCAATGGCTACACCTTC. This codes for CASTRRGRTNGYTF.

Written as DNA, the CDR3 is TGCAGCGTGCGTCGGACAGACCAGGGGGGCTACACCTTC. It translates to CSVRRTDQGGYTF. V usage is TRBV29-1 and J usage is TRBJ1-2; perhaps TRBD1 as D (6 bases). V lost 6 bases and J 8 bases, leaving 19 bases between the germline ends. The CDR3 runs 13 residues. Germline V gives CDR1 SQVTM, CDR2 ANQGSEA.

The V and J genes are TRBV9 and TRBJ2-5; tentative D call: TRBD1 (6 bases). V lost 3 bases, J lost 2 bases, and 8 bases lay in between. Germline V gene sequence: CDR1 SGDLS, CDR2 YYNGEE. The CDR3 is 13 amino acids. The CDR3 loop reads CASSADSQETQYF. The CDR3 DNA follows: TGTGCCAGCAGCGCGGACAGTCAAGAGACCCAGTACTTC.